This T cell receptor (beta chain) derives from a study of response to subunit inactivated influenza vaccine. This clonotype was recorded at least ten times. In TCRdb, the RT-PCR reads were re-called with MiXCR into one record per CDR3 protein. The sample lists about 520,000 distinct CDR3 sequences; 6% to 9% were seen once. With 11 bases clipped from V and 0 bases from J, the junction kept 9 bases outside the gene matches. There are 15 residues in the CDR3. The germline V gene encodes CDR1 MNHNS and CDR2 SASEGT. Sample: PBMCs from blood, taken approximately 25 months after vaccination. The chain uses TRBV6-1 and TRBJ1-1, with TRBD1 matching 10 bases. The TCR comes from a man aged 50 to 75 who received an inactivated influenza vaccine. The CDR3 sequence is CAGGRQGAMNTEAFF. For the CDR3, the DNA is TGTGCCGGAGGTCGACAGGGGGCGATGAACACTGAAGCTTTCTTT.